A single sample is the source of the 8 T cell receptor beta chains below, sequenced in a study of molecular identifiers for immune sequencing clone quantification. TCRdb re-analysed the PCR reads in MiXCR, keeping a single row per CDR3 protein. This table holds 40,000 to 65,000 distinct CDR3 sequences, roughly 36% found once. Sequenced material: naive CD8+ T cells from blood, with Jurkat cell RNA spiked in. Subset in this sample: FACS-sorted CD8+CD4-CCR7+CD45RA+ naive T cells. The receptors were gathered from a human donor in good health. Some libraries in this study had Jurkat cell RNA spiked in.

The V gene is TRBV6-5, the J gene TRBJ2-7; tentatively, D is TRBD1 (6 bases). The CDR3 totals 15 residues. Between the trimmed V and J ends, which lost 5 bases and 2 bases, there was a span of 16 bases. Germline V lookup: CDR1 MNHEY, CDR2 SVGAGI. As DNA, the CDR3 is TGTGCCAGCAGTAACAGGGATTGGACCACCTACGAGCAGTACTTC. This codes for CASSNRDWTTYEQYF.

A note on this clonotype: The final CDR3 position lacks the conserved phenylalanine or tryptophan, pointing to a likely read error. The V call is TRBV4-3, the J call TRBJ2-7; D unresolved. Germline values: CDR1 LGHNA, CDR2 YSLEER. This CDR3 is 13 amino acids long. V was pared by 1 base and J by 2 bases, with 6 bases between. The DNA of the CDR3 is TGCGCCAGCAGCCAAGTCCGGGCCTACGAGCAGTACATC. Protein: CASSQVRAYEQYI.

In this sample, this clonotype turned up once. The CDR3 does not close with the conserved phenylalanine or tryptophan, likely indicating a read error. The V call is TRBV11-2, the J call TRBJ1-1; D gene uncertain. In germline, CDR1 is SGHAT, CDR2 FQNNGV. The CDR3 extends over 13 amino acids. The CDR3: CASSLGHFTAAFI. The CDR3 DNA reads as TGTGCCAGCAGCTTAGGGCACTTCACTGCAGCTTTCATT.

The table lists this clonotype with a count of one. This chain joins TRBV10-3 and TRBJ2-1; 8 nucleotides line up with TRBD2. The CDR3 sequence is 17 residues long. Germline CDR1 is ENHRY and CDR2 is SYGVKD. Losses at the gene ends were 0 bases for V and 4 bases for J; bases not matched to a gene: 8. The CDR3 is CAISESWREAFYNEQFF. Here the CDR3 DNA reads TGTGCCATCAGTGAGTCGTGGCGGGAGGCCTTTTACAATGAGCAGTTCTTC.

This clonotype was detected once. Just one base apart from a much larger clone, this may be a read error. V and J are TRBV27 and TRBJ2-4; a weak D match, TRBD1 (5 bases). Trimming took off 0 bases at V and 15 bases at J, with 18 bases between the two ends. Germline V CDR1 and CDR2: MNHEY, SMNVEV (reference sequence). The CDR3 is 14 amino acids. The CDR3 region is CASSLSPTSRGLYF. The DNA of the CDR3 is TGTGCCAGCAGTTTATCCCCCACTTCTAGGGGCCTGTACTTC.

In regard to this clonotype: Since a much larger clone is just one base distant, this may be a read error. V and J are TRBV4-1 and TRBJ1-5; maybe TRBD1 (6 bases). Trimming removed 0 bases at V and 9 bases at J, with 21 bases between. Germline lookup yields CDR1 MGHRA and CDR2 YSYEKL. CDR3 length: 17 residues. The CDR3 region has the DNA TGCGCCAGCAGCCAAGATCAAGGGGGGGGCGCGTATCGGCCCCAGCATTTT. Its protein is CASSQDQGGGAYRPQHF.

This clonotype is deemed medium-sized. This chain uses TRBV28 with TRBJ2-3; no reliable D call. The CDR3 extends over 10 amino acids. V shed 6 bases and J shed 4 bases, with 2 bases lying between them. CDR1 and CDR2 from the germline V gene are MDHEN and SYDVKM. The CDR3 loop is CASSSDTQYF. For the CDR3, the DNA is TGTGCCAGCAGCTCAGATACGCAGTATTTT.

The V gene is TRBV28, the J gene TRBJ2-7; D might be TRBD1 or TRBD2, each matching 5 bases. V was cut by 3 bases and J by 4 bases, with 13 bases left in between. The CDR3 is 14 amino acids. The germline V gene encodes CDR1 MDHEN and CDR2 SYDVKM. The CDR3 sequence is CASSFGGVGYEQYF. Written as DNA, the CDR3 is TGTGCCAGCAGTTTTGGGGGAGTAGGTTACGAGCAGTACTTC.